Sequencing of this T cell receptor (beta chain) was carried out in a study of T cell changes during pregnancy in multiple sclerosis. The CDR3 length is 16 residues. The junction had 9 bases not matched to a gene; V was cut back by 5 bases and J by 2 bases. Germline values: CDR1 LNHDA, CDR2 SQIVND (reference sequence). The method was immunoSEQ multiplex PCR; TCRdb's version includes in-frame clones alone and lacks a portion of them. The sample lists about 75,000 clones; just over 90% were seen once. The chain employs TRBV19 and TRBJ2-7, with 10 bases lining up with TRBD2. The sequences come from CD4+ T cells from peripheral blood mononuclear cells, collected before pregnancy. This receptor was identified in a female donor with multiple sclerosis, enrolled in a pregnancy study. The CDR3 DNA reads TGTGCCAGTAGTGCGTCGGGACTAGCGAAAACCTACGAGCAGTACTTC. This encodes CASSASGLAKTYEQYF.